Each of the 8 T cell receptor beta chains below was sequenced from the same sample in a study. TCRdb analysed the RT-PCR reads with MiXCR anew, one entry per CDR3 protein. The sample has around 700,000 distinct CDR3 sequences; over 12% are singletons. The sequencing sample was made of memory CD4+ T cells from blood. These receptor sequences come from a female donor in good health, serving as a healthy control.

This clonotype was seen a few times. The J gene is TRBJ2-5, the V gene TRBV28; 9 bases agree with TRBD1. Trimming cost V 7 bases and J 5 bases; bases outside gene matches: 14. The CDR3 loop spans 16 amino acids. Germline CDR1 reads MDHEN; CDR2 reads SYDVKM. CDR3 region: CASKPTPGQGLETQYF. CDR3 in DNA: TGTGCCAGCAAACCCACTCCGGGACAGGGTCTGGAGACCCAGTACTTC.

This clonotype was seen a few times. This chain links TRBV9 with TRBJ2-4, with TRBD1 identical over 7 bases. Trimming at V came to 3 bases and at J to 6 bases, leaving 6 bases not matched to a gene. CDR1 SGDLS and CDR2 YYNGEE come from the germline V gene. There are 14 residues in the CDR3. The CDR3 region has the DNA TGTGCCAGCAGCGCCCGACAGGGTGGAAACATTCAGTACTTC. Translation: CASSARQGGNIQYF.

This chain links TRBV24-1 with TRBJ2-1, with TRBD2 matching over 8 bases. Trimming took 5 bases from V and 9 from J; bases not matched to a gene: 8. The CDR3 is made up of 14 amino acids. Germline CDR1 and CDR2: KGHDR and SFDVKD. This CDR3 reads CATSVTGGRVEQFF. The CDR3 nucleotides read TGTGCCACCAGTGTAACGGGAGGGCGCGTTGAGCAGTTCTTC.

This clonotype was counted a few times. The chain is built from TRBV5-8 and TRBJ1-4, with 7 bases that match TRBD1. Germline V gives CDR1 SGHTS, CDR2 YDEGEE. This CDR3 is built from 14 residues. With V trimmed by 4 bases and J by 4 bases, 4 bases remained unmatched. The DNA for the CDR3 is TGTGCCAGCAGCCACAGGGGCAGTAATGAAAAACTGTTTTTT. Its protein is CASSHRGSNEKLFF.

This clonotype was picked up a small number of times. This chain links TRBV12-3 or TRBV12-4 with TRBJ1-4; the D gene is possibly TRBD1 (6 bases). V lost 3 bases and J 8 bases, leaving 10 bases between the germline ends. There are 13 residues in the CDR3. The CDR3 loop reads CASSFGGAEKLFF. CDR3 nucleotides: TGTGCCAGCAGTTTCGGGGGGGCCGAAAAACTGTTTTTT.

This CDR3 is CASSFEDRVAYEQYF. CDR3 sequence (DNA): TGTGCCAGCAGCTTCGAGGACAGGGTGGCCTACGAGCAGTACTTC. The chain combines TRBV27 with TRBJ2-7; 8 bases map to TRBD1. Germline V lookup: CDR1 MNHEY, CDR2 SMNVEV (reference sequence). Germline trimming cut 6 bases from V and 2 bases from J; bases unmatched to any gene: 9. The CDR3 has 15 amino acids.

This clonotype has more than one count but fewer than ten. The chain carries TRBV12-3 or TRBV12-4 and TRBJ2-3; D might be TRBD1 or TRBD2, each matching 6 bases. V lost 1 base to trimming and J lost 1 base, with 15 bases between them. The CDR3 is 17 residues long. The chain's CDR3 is CASSLGTWGAGTDTQYF. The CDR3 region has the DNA TGTGCCAGCAGTTTAGGTACTTGGGGGGCGGGCACAGATACGCAGTATTTT.

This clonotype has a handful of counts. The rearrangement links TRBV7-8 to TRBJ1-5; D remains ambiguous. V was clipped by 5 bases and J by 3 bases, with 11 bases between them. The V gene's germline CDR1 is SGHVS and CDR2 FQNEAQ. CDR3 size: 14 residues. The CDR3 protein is CASSRTLDNQPQHF. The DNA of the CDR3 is TGTGCCAGCAGCCGGACCCTTGACAATCAGCCCCAGCATTTT. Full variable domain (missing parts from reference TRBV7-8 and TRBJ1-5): GAGVSQSPRYKVAKRGQDVALRCDPISGHVSLFWYQQALGQGPEFLTYFQNEAQLDKSGLPSDRFFAERPEGSVSTLKIQRTQQEDSAVYLCASSRTLDNQPQHFGDGTRLSIL.